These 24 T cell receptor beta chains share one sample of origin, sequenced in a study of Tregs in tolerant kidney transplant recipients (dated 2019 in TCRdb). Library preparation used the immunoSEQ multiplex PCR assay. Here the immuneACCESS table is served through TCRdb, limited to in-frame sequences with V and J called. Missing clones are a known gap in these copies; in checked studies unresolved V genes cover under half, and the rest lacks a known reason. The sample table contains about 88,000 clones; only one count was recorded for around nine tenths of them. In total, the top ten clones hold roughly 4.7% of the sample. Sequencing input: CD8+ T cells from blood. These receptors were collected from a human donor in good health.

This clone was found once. The CDR3 loop reads CASSEVSVASYEQYF. For the CDR3, the DNA is TGTGCCAGCAGTGAAGTTAGCGTAGCGAGCTACGAGCAGTACTTC. The V call is TRBV6-1, the J call TRBJ2-7; maybe TRBD2 (5 bases). The CDR3 extends over 15 amino acids. V lost 1 base and J lost 3, with 13 bases in between. Germline CDR1 and CDR2: MNHNS and SASEGT.

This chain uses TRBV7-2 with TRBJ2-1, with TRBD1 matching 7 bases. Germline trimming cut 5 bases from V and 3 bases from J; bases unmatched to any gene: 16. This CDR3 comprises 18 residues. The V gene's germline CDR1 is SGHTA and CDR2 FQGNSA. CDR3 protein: CASSPSTPRTGNYNEQFF. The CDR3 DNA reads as TGTGCCAGCAGCCCCTCTACCCCTCGGACAGGAAACTACAATGAGCAGTTCTTC. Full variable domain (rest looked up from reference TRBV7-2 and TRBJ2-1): GAGVSQSPSNKVTEKGKDVELRCDPISGHTALYWYRQSLGQGLEFLIYFQGNSAPDKSGLPSDRFSAERTGGSVSTLTIQRTQQEDSAVYLCASSPSTPRTGNYNEQFFGPGTRLTVL.

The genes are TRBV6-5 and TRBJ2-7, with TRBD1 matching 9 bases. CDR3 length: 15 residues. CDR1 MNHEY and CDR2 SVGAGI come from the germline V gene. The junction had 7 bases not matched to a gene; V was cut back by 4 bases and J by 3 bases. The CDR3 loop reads CASSSGQGIFYEQYF. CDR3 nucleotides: TGTGCCAGCAGTTCCGGACAGGGGATCTTCTACGAGCAGTACTTC.

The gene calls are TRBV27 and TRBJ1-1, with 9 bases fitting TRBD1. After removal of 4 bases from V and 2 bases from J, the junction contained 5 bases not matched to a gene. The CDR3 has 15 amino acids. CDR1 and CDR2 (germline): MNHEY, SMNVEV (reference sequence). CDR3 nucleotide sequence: TGTGCCAGCAGTTCCGGGACAGGGCCCAACACTGAAGCTTTCTTT. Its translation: CASSSGTGPNTEAFF.

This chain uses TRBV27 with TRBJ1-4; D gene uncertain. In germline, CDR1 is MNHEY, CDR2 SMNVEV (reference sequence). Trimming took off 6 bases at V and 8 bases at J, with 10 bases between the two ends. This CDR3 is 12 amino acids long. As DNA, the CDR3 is TGTGCCAGCAGGTCCCTTTCGGAAAAACTGTTTTTT. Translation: CASRSLSEKLFF.

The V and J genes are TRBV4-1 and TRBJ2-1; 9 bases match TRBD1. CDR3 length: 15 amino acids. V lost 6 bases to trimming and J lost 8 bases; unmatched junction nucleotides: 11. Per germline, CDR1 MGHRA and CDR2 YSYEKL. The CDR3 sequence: CASRFRDREGDEQFF. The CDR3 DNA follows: TGCGCCAGCAGGTTCCGGGACAGGGAGGGGGATGAGCAGTTCTTC.

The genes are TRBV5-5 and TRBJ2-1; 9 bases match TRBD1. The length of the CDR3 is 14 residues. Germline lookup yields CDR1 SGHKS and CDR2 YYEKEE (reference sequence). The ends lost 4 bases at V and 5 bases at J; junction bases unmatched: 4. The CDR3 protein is CASSLRDRDNEQFF. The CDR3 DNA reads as TGTGCCAGCAGCCTCCGGGACAGGGACAATGAGCAGTTCTTC.

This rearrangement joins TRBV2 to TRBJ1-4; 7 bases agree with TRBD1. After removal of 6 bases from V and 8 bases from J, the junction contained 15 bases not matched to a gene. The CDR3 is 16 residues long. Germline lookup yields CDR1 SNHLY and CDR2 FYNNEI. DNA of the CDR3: TGTGCCAGCAGCTCCACAGGGGCAGGTTTTCGGGAAAAACTGTTTTTT. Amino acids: CASSSTGAGFREKLFF.

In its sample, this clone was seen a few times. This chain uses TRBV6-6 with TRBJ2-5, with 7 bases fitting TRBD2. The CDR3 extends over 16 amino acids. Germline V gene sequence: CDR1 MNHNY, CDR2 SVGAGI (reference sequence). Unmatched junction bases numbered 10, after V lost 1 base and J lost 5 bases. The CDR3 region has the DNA TGTGCCAGCAGTTACTTCGGACTAGTCGTAGGTGAGACCCAGTACTTC. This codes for CASSYFGLVVGETQYF.

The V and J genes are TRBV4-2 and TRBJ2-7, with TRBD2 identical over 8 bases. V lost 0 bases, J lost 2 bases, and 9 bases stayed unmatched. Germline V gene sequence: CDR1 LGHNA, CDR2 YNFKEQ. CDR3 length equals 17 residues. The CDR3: CASSQEGLNGRAYEQYF. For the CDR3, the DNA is TGTGCCAGCAGCCAAGAAGGTCTAAACGGGAGGGCCTACGAGCAGTACTTC.

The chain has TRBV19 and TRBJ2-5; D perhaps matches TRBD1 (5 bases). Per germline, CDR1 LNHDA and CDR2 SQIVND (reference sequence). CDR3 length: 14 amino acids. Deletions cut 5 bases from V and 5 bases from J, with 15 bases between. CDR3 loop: CASSWGLRRETQYF. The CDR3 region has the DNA TGTGCCAGTAGTTGGGGCCTCCGCAGGGAGACCCAGTACTTC. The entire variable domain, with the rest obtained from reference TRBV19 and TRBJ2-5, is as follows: DGGITQSPKYLFRKEGQNVTLSCEQNLNHDAMYWYRQDPGQGLRLIYYSQIVNDFQKGDIAEGYSVSREKKESFPLTVTSAQKNPTAFYLCASSWGLRRETQYFGPGTRLLVL.

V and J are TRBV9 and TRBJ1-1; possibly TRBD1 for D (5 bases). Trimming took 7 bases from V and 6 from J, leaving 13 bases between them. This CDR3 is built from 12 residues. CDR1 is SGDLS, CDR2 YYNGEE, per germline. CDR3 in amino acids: CASALPGPEAFF. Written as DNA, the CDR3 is TGTGCCAGCGCCCTCCCGGGACCTGAAGCTTTCTTT.

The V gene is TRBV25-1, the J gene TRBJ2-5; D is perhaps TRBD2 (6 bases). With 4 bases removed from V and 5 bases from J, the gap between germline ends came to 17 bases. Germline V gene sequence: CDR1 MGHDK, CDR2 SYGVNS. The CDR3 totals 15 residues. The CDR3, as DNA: TGTGCCAGCAGTGGGGCGGGACGGGCCGGGGAGACCCAGTACTTC. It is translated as CASSGAGRAGETQYF.

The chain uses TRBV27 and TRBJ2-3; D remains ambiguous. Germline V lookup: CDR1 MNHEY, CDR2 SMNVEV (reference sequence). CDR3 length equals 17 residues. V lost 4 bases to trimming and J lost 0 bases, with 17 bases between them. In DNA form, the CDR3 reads TGTGCCAGCAGTTCGAAGACACTCGTTCAAAGCACAGATACGCAGTATTTT. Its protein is CASSSKTLVQSTDTQYF.

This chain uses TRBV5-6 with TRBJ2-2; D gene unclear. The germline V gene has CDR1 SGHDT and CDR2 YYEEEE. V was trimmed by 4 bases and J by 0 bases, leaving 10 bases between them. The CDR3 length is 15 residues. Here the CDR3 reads CASSPSSANTGELFF. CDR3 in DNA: TGTGCCAGCAGCCCGTCCTCCGCGAACACCGGGGAGCTGTTTTTT.

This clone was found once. CDR3 DNA sequence: TGCGCCAGCAGCCAGGCCCAGGACAGGGTGGGATCACCCCTCCACTTT. Its protein is CASSQAQDRVGSPLHF. V and J are TRBV4-1 and TRBJ1-6, with 8 bases matching TRBD1. CDR3 length: 16 amino acids. The germline V gene has CDR1 MGHRA and CDR2 YSYEKL. Losses at the gene ends were 3 bases for V and 10 bases for J; bases not matched to a gene: 11.

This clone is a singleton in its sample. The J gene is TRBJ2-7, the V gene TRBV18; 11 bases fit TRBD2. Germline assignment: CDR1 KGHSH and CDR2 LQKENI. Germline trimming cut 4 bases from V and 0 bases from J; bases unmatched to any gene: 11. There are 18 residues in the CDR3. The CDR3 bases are TGTGCCAGCTCACTTCCCGGGACTAGCGGAGTCAGCTCCTACGAGCAGTACTTC. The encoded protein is CASSLPGTSGVSSYEQYF.

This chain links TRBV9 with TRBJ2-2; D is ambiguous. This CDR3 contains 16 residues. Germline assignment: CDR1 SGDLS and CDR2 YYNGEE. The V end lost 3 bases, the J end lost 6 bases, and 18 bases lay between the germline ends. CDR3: CASSATTQRGAGELFF. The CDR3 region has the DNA TGTGCCAGCAGCGCTACCACCCAGCGTGGCGCCGGGGAGCTGTTTTTT.

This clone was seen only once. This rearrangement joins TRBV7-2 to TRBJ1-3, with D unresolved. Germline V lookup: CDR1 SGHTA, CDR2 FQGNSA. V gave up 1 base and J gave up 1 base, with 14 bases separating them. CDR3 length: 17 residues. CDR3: CASSLEVGSESGNTIYF. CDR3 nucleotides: TGTGCCAGCAGCTTAGAGGTCGGGAGCGAATCTGGAAACACCATATATTTT.

The CDR3 nucleotides read TGTGCCAGCAGCTTAGATAGGCTAGCGGGCCTCCAAGAGACCCAGTACTTC. Translated: CASSLDRLAGLQETQYF. The chain links TRBV11-2 to TRBJ2-5, with TRBD2 matching 8 bases. Unmatched junction bases numbered 7, after V lost 0 bases and J lost 1 base. The CDR3 length is 17 residues. Germline-derived CDR1 and CDR2 are SGHAT and FQNNGV.

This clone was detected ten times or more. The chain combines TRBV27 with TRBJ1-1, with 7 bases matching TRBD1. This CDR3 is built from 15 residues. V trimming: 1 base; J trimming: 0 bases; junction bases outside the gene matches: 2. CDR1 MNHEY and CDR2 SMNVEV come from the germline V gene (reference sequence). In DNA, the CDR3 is TGTGCCAGCAGTTTATTGGACAGGCTGAACACTGAAGCTTTCTTT. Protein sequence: CASSLLDRLNTEAFF.

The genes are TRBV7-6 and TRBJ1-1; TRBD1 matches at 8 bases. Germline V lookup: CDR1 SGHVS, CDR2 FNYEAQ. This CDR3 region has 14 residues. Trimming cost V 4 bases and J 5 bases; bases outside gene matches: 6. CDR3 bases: TGTGCCAGCAGCTCCAGACAGGGGCGAACTGAAGCTTTCTTT. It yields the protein CASSSRQGRTEAFF. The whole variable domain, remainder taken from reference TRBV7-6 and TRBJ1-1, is GAGVSQSPRYKVTKRGQDVALRCDPISGHVSLYWYRQALGQGPEFLTYFNYEAQQDKSGLPNDRFSAERPEGSISTLTIQRTEQRDSAMYRCASSSRQGRTEAFFGQGTRLTVV.

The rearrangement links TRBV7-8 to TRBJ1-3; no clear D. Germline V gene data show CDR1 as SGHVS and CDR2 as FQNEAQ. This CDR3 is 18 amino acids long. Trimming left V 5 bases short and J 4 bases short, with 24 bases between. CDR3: CASSPSLVGRGTGNTIYF. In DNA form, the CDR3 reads TGTGCCAGCAGCCCCAGCTTGGTGGGCCGGGGTACGGGAAACACCATATATTTT.

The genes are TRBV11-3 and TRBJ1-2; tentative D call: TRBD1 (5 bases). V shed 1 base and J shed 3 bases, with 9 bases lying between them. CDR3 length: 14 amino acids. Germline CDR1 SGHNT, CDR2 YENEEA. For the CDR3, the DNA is TGTGCCAGCAGCTTAGGGGGGAATCACTATGGCTACACCTTC. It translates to CASSLGGNHYGYTF.